These T cell receptor beta chains were read from a single sample in a study of technical replicates of blood from several donors. The protocol was immunoSEQ multiplex PCR, while the TCRdb copy is restricted to in-frame clones and leaves out a portion. The sample has 80,000 to 100,000 clones, approximately 96% seen once; the top ten hold more than 0.3%. The sequencing input was T cells isolated from PBMCs. These TCRs come from a human donor in good health. Both conserved end residues are part of each CDR3. Each record gives: J gene, clone size, D gene, V gene, CDR3 protein, CDR3 DNA. The D gene is left open where the match is weak. Clone sizes are given selectively: once, few, many, or a class where the clone is expanded.

>TRBJ2-7|NA|TRBD1|TRBV14
CASSYMTGYEQYF
TGTGCCAGCAGCTATATGACAGGGTACGAGCAGTACTTC
>TRBJ2-7|NA|NA|TRBV19
CASSDSPYEQYF
TGTGCCAGTAGCGACAGTCCCTACGAGCAGTACTTC
>TRBJ1-2|NA|TRBD1|TRBV9
CASSVDYHPSGGAYSGYTF
TGTGCCAGCAGCGTAGATTATCATCCCTCAGGGGGCGCTTATAGTGGCTACACCTTC
>TRBJ2-7|NA|NA|TRBV11-2
CASSLQAVQDEQYF
TGTGCCAGCAGCTTACAGGCAGTACAAGACGAGCAGTACTTC
>TRBJ1-2|NA|NA|TRBV11-2
CASSLVGGPYGYTF
TGTGCCAGCAGCTTAGTGGGAGGGCCCTATGGCTACACCTTC
>TRBJ2-1|NA|NA|TRBV7-8
CASSLGIPSSYNEQFF
TGTGCCAGCAGCTTAGGCATACCTAGCTCCTACAATGAGCAGTTCTTC
>TRBJ2-3|NA|NA|TRBV9
CASSAGDRPTDTQYF
TGTGCCAGCAGCGCCGGAGACAGGCCAACAGATACGCAGTATTTT
>TRBJ2-2|NA|NA|TRBV2
CASGFLEGRPGELFF
TGTGCCAGCGGATTCTTGGAGGGGCGCCCCGGGGAGCTGTTTTTT
>TRBJ2-7|NA|TRBD1|TRBV5-1
CASSLVGQGYEQYF
TGCGCCAGCAGCTTGGTAGGACAGGGCTACGAGCAGTACTTC
>TRBJ2-1|NA|TRBD2|TRBV19
CASSRGLADNEQFF
TGTGCCAGTAGTAGGGGACTAGCGGACAATGAGCAGTTCTTC
>TRBJ2-5|NA|TRBD1|TRBV30
CACGGQLQETQYF
TGTGCCTGTGGGGGACAGTTACAAGAGACCCAGTACTTC
>TRBJ2-3|NA|TRBD2|TRBV7-2
CASSLAGLAGGSYTDTQYF
TGTGCCAGCAGCTTGGCGGGACTAGCGGGAGGATCGTACACAGATACGCAGTATTTT
>TRBJ2-5|NA|NA|TRBV2
CASSGRQGIYQRETQYF
TGTGCCAGCAGTGGTCGGCAGGGGATCTACCAACGCGAGACCCAGTACTTC
>TRBJ2-7|NA|TRBD2|TRBV27
CASSRGLAGAIPYEQYF
TGTGCCAGCAGTCGGGGACTAGCGGGAGCCATCCCCTACGAGCAGTACTTC
>TRBJ1-1|NA|NA|TRBV10-3
CASRGGTEMNTEAFF
TGTGCCAGCCGGGGGGGGACGGAAATGAACACTGAAGCTTTCTTT
>TRBJ1-4|NA|TRBD1|TRBV30
CAWSVTTGGREKLFF
TGTGCCTGGAGCGTAACGACAGGGGGCCGTGAAAAACTGTTTTTT
>TRBJ2-7|NA|TRBD1|TRBV7-9
CASSYWTGSPEQYF
TGTGCCAGCAGCTACTGGACAGGGTCCCCCGAGCAGTACTTC
>TRBJ2-7|NA|NA|TRBV14
CASSQDPTYEQYF
TGTGCCAGCAGCCAAGATCCCACATACGAGCAGTACTTC
>TRBJ1-5|NA|NA|TRBV28
CASSLQARGLPQHF
TGTGCCAGCAGTTTACAGGCCCGGGGATTGCCCCAGCATTTT
>TRBJ2-5|NA|NA|TRBV6-5
CASSLRGVGETQYF
TGTGCCAGCAGTCTCAGGGGTGTGGGGGAGACCCAGTACTTC
>TRBJ1-1|NA|NA|TRBV4-1
CASSQDSDRAFF
TGCGCCAGCAGCCAAGATTCGGACAGAGCTTTCTTT
>TRBJ2-3|NA|NA|TRBV15
CATSRGTPLTADTQYF
TGTGCCACCAGCAGAGGGACACCTTTAACGGCAGATACGCAGTATTTT
>TRBJ1-4|NA|TRBD1|TRBV5-4
CASSEDRGVEEKLFF
TGTGCCAGCAGCGAGGACAGGGGTGTCGAGGAAAAACTGTTTTTT
>TRBJ2-3|once|NA|TRBV5-1
CASSLISGFTDTQYF
TGCGCCAGCAGCTTGATCTCGGGATTCACAGATACGCAGTATTTT
>TRBJ2-7|once|TRBD1|TRBV4-1
CASSQRDSPLSYEQYF
TGCGCCAGCAGCCAACGGGACAGCCCCCTGTCCTACGAGCAGTACTTC
>TRBJ2-1|NA|NA|TRBV19
CASTSLTGTYNEQFF
TGTGCCAGTACTTCCCTGACAGGAACTTACAATGAGCAGTTCTTC
>TRBJ2-7|once|TRBD1|TRBV4-1
CASSQMSPGGAYEQYF
TGCGCCAGCAGCCAAATGTCACCAGGGGGCGCCTACGAGCAGTACTTC
>TRBJ1-2|NA|NA|TRBV27
CASSLRSGVLHYGYTF
TGTGCCAGCAGTTTAAGGTCGGGGGTACTACACTATGGCTACACCTTC
>TRBJ1-1|NA|TRBD1|TRBV14
CASSLNRGNTEAFF
TGTGCCAGCAGTCTAAACAGGGGGAACACTGAAGCTTTCTTT
>TRBJ2-7|NA|NA|TRBV5-6
CASSFNGEQYF
TGTGCCAGCAGCTTTAACGGGGAGCAGTACTTC
>TRBJ2-7|once|TRBD2|TRBV9
CASSRTSGSYEQYF
TGTGCCAGCAGTAGGACTAGCGGTTCCTACGAGCAGTACTTC
>TRBJ2-5|NA|TRBD2|TRBV5-1
CASSQGGTSLETQYF
TGCGCCAGCAGCCAGGGAGGGACTAGCCTGGAGACCCAGTACTTC